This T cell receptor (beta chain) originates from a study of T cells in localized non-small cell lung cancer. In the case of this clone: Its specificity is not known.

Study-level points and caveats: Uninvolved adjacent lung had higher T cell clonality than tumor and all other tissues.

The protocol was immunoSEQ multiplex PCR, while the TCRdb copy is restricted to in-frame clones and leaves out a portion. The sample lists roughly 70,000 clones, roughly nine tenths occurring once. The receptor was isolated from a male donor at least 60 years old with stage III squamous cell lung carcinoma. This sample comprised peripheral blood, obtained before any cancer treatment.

CDR3 sequence: CASSRRAFGNTIYF. CDR3 nucleotides: TGTGCCAGCAGCCGACGAGCATTTGGAAACACCATATATTTT. The chain is built from TRBV7-2 and TRBJ1-3, with D unresolved. Per the germline V gene, CDR1 is SGHTA and CDR2 is FQGNSA. V was clipped by 5 bases and J by 3 bases, with 11 bases between them. CDR3 length: 14 residues.